The clone carrying this T cell receptor (beta chain) was picked up a small number of times. Its antigen is undetermined. Germline V gene lookup returns CDR1 MNHNS and CDR2 SASEGT. CDR3 size: 14 residues. V was cut by 4 bases and J by 1 base, with 11 bases left in between. TCR beta CDR3 sequences were amplified from RNA transcripts. The HTBI primer set drove a first-round RT-PCR of the TCR CDR3. TCRdb passed the multiplex PCR reads through MiXCR, listing each CDR3 protein once. The sample records 250,000 to 300,000 distinct CDR3 sequences, around 19% being singletons. These data originate in a study of T cells in Graves' hyperthyroidism and ophthalmopathy. Study results and caveats: Stable hyperthyroidism was told apart from ophthalmopathy by a model built on 13 V-J features.

The origin of this receptor is a man in his fifties or sixties with Graves' ophthalmopathy. V gene TRBV6-1 combines with J gene TRBJ2-7, with D maybe TRBD2 (6 bases). Input material: blood. CDR3 DNA sequence: TGTGCCAGCAGTGGGGGGGACCCTTCCTACGAGCAGTACTTC. Encoded protein: CASSGGDPSYEQYF.